This is a list of T cell receptor beta chains from one sample in a study of kidney transplant recipient with SARS-CoV-2 infection. TCRdb recomputed calls from the reads with MiXCR, one row per CDR3 protein. Here the sample spans fewer than 250,000 distinct CDR3 sequences, less than 35% being singletons. The sample was a blood sample, taken at baseline and on roughly day 110 from a kidney transplant recipient. The receptors shown here come from a male patient aged 30 to 40 who had COVID-19 and was a kidney transplant recipient. Some T cells may arise from the graft donor. Both conserved end residues are trimmed from each CDR3. D genes are given only for firm matches.

v_call: TRBV5-4
j_call: TRBJ2-5
d_call: NA
cdr3_aa: ASSLMGLEGLTQY

v_call: TRBV7-9
j_call: TRBJ2-2
d_call: TRBD1
cdr3_aa: ASSYRDRGTGELF

v_call: TRBV27
j_call: TRBJ1-4
d_call: TRBD1
cdr3_aa: ASSLFGTGALGEKLF

v_call: TRBV18
j_call: TRBJ1-1
d_call: NA
cdr3_aa: ASSLRTGFDLNTEAF

v_call: TRBV12-3/TRBV12-4
j_call: TRBJ1-1
d_call: NA
cdr3_aa: ASSWMNTEAF

v_call: TRBV11-2
j_call: TRBJ1-3
d_call: NA
cdr3_aa: ASSFPGNTIY

v_call: TRBV5-1
j_call: TRBJ2-2
d_call: NA
cdr3_aa: ASSLSARNTGELF

v_call: TRBV3-1
j_call: TRBJ1-5
d_call: NA
cdr3_aa: ASSQLAGHQPQH

v_call: TRBV6-4
j_call: TRBJ1-5
d_call: NA
cdr3_aa: ASRDRSNQPQH

v_call: TRBV6-5
j_call: TRBJ2-7
d_call: NA
cdr3_aa: ASSYSTGAGSSYEQY

v_call: TRBV11-1
j_call: TRBJ2-2
d_call: NA
cdr3_aa: ASSLVYRGSGELF

v_call: TRBV27
j_call: TRBJ2-5
d_call: NA
cdr3_aa: ASSRRGDQETQY

v_call: TRBV19
j_call: TRBJ1-4
d_call: NA
cdr3_aa: ASSPRQNEKLF

v_call: TRBV28
j_call: TRBJ2-1
d_call: TRBD1
cdr3_aa: ASNLGRGRVEQF

v_call: TRBV7-9
j_call: TRBJ2-1
d_call: TRBD2
cdr3_aa: ASSPRGGSFNEQF

v_call: TRBV11-2
j_call: TRBJ2-7
d_call: TRBD1
cdr3_aa: ASSRDRAYEQY

v_call: TRBV11-1
j_call: TRBJ1-2
d_call: NA
cdr3_aa: ASSCPTKAGKTYGYT

v_call: TRBV7-9
j_call: TRBJ2-7
d_call: NA
cdr3_aa: ASLQDYGYEQY

v_call: TRBV7-8
j_call: TRBJ1-2
d_call: NA
cdr3_aa: ASSFGIAYGYT

v_call: TRBV19
j_call: TRBJ1-1
d_call: NA
cdr3_aa: ASRTRVNTEAF

v_call: TRBV7-2
j_call: TRBJ1-1
d_call: NA
cdr3_aa: ASSPFYGTGRLNTEAF

v_call: TRBV6-5
j_call: TRBJ1-2
d_call: NA
cdr3_aa: ASSSQGGADGYT

v_call: TRBV9
j_call: TRBJ2-7
d_call: TRBD2
cdr3_aa: ASSVGPGGEQY

v_call: TRBV7-4
j_call: TRBJ1-2
d_call: NA
cdr3_aa: ASSRAYSARKTYGYT

v_call: TRBV11-2
j_call: TRBJ2-1
d_call: NA
cdr3_aa: ASSLNVQGGGQF

v_call: TRBV7-2
j_call: TRBJ1-1
d_call: NA
cdr3_aa: ASSLVSSGGGRDTEAF

v_call: TRBV6-8
j_call: TRBJ2-1
d_call: NA
cdr3_aa: ASSEPNEQF

v_call: TRBV5-1
j_call: TRBJ1-1
d_call: NA
cdr3_aa: ASSSITPHPGLWGGNTEAF

v_call: TRBV7-9
j_call: TRBJ2-7
d_call: NA
cdr3_aa: ASSSFDSNYEQY

v_call: TRBV19
j_call: TRBJ1-5
d_call: NA
cdr3_aa: ASSIDTGGSNQPQH

v_call: TRBV7-2
j_call: TRBJ1-2
d_call: NA
cdr3_aa: ASSGNPRDGKTYGYT

v_call: TRBV28
j_call: TRBJ1-1
d_call: TRBD1
cdr3_aa: ASRPGTGGIRNTEAF

v_call: TRBV19
j_call: TRBJ2-1
d_call: NA
cdr3_aa: ASSILSSETYNEQF

v_call: TRBV7-5
j_call: TRBJ1-2
d_call: NA
cdr3_aa: ISVPERIREVGKTYGYT

v_call: TRBV5-4
j_call: TRBJ2-1
d_call: NA
cdr3_aa: AGGTGSSYNEQF

v_call: TRBV5-1
j_call: TRBJ2-3
d_call: NA
cdr3_aa: ASSSRRHLDTQY

v_call: TRBV6-5
j_call: TRBJ2-7
d_call: NA
cdr3_aa: ASSPTTREQY

v_call: TRBV20-1
j_call: TRBJ1-1
d_call: TRBD1
cdr3_aa: GARGTGRDTEAF

v_call: TRBV5-4
j_call: TRBJ1-2
d_call: NA
cdr3_aa: ASLHRVPGKTYGYT

v_call: TRBV13
j_call: TRBJ1-5
d_call: NA
cdr3_aa: ASSRRGEYSNQPQH

v_call: TRBV5-4
j_call: TRBJ1-2
d_call: NA
cdr3_aa: ASTQFVPGKTYGYT

v_call: TRBV20-1
j_call: TRBJ1-4
d_call: NA
cdr3_aa: SARDPHALDLEKLF

v_call: TRBV11-3
j_call: TRBJ1-1
d_call: NA
cdr3_aa: ASSPRGMNTEAF

v_call: TRBV12-3/TRBV12-4
j_call: TRBJ2-1
d_call: NA
cdr3_aa: ASSLRASSYNEQF

v_call: TRBV11-2
j_call: TRBJ2-7
d_call: NA
cdr3_aa: ASSLADYERY

v_call: TRBV18
j_call: TRBJ1-6
d_call: NA
cdr3_aa: ASSPEGRSPLH

v_call: TRBV13
j_call: TRBJ2-3
d_call: TRBD2
cdr3_aa: ASSVSIAGGASTDTQY

v_call: TRBV5-4
j_call: TRBJ2-3
d_call: TRBD1
cdr3_aa: ASSSGGLGGRGGSTDTQY

v_call: TRBV6-6
j_call: TRBJ2-6
d_call: NA
cdr3_aa: ASSYSIRASRGGANVLT

v_call: TRBV10-3
j_call: TRBJ1-1
d_call: TRBD1
cdr3_aa: AISVGTDGEAF

v_call: TRBV6-2/TRBV6-3
j_call: TRBJ1-2
d_call: NA
cdr3_aa: ASSGLDCIGKTYGYT

v_call: TRBV7-2
j_call: TRBJ2-7
d_call: NA
cdr3_aa: ASSLGSGGLYEQY

v_call: TRBV5-1
j_call: TRBJ2-5
d_call: TRBD1
cdr3_aa: TSSLMGQGDGETQY

v_call: TRBV10-3
j_call: TRBJ1-1
d_call: NA
cdr3_aa: AISWTDNTEAF

v_call: TRBV5-8
j_call: TRBJ1-5
d_call: NA
cdr3_aa: ASSADRWGQPQH

v_call: TRBV6-5
j_call: TRBJ2-5
d_call: TRBD1
cdr3_aa: ASSRTGGRLETQY

v_call: TRBV27
j_call: TRBJ2-7
d_call: TRBD2
cdr3_aa: ASRGTSGRRGEQY

v_call: TRBV24-1
j_call: TRBJ2-1
d_call: NA
cdr3_aa: ATSDPQGAYNEQF

v_call: TRBV6-9
j_call: TRBJ1-2
d_call: NA
cdr3_aa: ASSTLMPYGKTYGYT

v_call: TRBV20-1
j_call: TRBJ1-6
d_call: TRBD1
cdr3_aa: SARDLQGANSPLH